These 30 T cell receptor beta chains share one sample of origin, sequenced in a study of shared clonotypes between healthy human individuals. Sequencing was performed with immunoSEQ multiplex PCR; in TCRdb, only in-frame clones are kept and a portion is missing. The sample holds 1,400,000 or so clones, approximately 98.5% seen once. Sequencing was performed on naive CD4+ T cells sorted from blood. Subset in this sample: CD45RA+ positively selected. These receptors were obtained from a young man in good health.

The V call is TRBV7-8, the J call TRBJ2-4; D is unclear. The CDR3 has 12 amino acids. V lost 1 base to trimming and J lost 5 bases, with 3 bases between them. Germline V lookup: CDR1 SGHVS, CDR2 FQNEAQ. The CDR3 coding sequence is TGTGCCAGCAGCTTAGACCAAAACATTCAGTACTTC. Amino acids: CASSLDQNIQYF.

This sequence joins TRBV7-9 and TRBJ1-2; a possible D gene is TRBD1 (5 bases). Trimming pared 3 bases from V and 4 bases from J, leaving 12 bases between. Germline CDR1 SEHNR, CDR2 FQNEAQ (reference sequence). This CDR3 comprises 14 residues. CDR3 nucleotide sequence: TGTGCCAGCAGCTTGGGTTGGGACGGCTATGGCTACACCTTC. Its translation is CASSLGWDGYGYTF.

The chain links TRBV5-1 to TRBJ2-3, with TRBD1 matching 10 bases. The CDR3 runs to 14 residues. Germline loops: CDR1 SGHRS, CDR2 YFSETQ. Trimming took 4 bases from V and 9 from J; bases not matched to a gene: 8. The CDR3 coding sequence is TGCGCCAGCAGCGCCGGGACAGGGGAGAAAACGCAGTATTTT. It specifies CASSAGTGEKTQYF.

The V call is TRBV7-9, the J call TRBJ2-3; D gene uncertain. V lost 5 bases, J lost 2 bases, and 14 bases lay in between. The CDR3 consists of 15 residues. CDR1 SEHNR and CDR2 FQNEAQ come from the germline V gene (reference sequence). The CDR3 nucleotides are TGTGCCAGCAGCCCCCTCCGTGGACCCACAGATACGCAGTATTTT. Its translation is CASSPLRGPTDTQYF.

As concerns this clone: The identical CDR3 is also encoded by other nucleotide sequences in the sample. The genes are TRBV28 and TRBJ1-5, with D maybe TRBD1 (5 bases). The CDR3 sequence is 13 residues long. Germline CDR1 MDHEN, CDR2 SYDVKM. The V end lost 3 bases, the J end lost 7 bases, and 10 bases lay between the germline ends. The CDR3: CASSLGGVQPQHF. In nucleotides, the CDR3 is TGTGCCAGCAGTTTGGGAGGGGTACAGCCCCAGCATTTT.

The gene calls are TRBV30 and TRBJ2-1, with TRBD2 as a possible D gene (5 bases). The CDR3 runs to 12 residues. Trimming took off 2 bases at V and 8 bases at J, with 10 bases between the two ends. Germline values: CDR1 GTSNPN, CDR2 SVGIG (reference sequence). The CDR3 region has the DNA TGTGCCTGGAGTCCTTTAGCGTATGAGCAGTTCTTC. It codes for CAWSPLAYEQFF.

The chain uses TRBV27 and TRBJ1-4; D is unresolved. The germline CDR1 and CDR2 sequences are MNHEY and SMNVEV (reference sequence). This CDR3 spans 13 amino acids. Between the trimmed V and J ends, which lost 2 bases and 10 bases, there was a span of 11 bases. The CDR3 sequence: CASSLEYGGKLFF. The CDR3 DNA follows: TGTGCCAGCAGTTTAGAGTATGGAGGAAAACTGTTTTTT.

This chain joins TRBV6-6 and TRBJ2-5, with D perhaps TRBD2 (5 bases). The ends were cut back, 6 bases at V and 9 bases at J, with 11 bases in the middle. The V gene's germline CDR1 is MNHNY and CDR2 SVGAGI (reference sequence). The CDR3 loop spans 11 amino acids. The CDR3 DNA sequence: TGTGCCAGCAGCGGGATGGCGGCCCAGTACTTC. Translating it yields CASSGMAAQYF.

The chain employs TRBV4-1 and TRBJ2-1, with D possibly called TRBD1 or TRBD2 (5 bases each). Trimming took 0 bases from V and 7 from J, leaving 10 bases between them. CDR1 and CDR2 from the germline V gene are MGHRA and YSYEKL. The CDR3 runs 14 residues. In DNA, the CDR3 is TGCGCCAGCAGCCAAGATCCGGGGCCGAATGAGCAGTTCTTC. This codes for CASSQDPGPNEQFF.

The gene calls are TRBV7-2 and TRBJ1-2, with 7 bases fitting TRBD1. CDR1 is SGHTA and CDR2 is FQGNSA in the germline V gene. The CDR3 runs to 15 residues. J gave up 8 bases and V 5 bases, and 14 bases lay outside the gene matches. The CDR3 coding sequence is TGTGCCAGCAGCCTGATAGTGGGACAGATCTACGGCTACACCTTC. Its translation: CASSLIVGQIYGYTF.

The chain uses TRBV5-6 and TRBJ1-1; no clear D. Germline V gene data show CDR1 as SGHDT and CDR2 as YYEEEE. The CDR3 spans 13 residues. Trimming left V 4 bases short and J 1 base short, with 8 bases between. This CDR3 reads CASSRVENTEAFF. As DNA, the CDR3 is TGTGCCAGCAGCCGAGTCGAGAACACTGAAGCTTTCTTT.

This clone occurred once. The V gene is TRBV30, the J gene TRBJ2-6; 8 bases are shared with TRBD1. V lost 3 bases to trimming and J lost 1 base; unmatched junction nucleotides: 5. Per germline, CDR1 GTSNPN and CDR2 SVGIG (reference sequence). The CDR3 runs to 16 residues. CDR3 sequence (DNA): TGTGCCTGGAGGGTGACAGGGGTTTCTGGGGCCAACGTCCTGACTTTC. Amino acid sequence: CAWRVTGVSGANVLTF.

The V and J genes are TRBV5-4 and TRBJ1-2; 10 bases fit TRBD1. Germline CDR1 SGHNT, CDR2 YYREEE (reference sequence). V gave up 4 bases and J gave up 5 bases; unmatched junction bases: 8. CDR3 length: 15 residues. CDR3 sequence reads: CASSGRDRGDYGYTF. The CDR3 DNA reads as TGTGCCAGCAGCGGCCGGGACAGGGGAGATTATGGCTACACCTTC.

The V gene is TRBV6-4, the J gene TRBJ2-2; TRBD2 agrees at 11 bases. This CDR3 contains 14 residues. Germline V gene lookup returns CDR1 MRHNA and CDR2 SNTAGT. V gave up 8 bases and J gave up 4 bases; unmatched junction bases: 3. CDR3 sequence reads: CASGTSGGTGELFF. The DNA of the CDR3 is TGTGCCAGCGGTACTAGCGGGGGCACCGGGGAGCTGTTTTTT.

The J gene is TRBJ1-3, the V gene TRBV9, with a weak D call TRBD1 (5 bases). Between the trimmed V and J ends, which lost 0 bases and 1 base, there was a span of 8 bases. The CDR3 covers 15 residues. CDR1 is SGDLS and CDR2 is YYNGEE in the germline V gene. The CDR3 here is CASSVGGGSGNTIYF. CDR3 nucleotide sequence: TGTGCCAGCAGCGTAGGCGGGGGATCTGGAAACACCATATATTTT.

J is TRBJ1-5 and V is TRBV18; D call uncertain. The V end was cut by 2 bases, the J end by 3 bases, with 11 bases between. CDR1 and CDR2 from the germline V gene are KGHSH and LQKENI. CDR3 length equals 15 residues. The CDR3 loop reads CASSPGPVYNQPQHF. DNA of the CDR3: TGTGCCAGCTCACCAGGGCCCGTTTACAATCAGCCCCAGCATTTT.

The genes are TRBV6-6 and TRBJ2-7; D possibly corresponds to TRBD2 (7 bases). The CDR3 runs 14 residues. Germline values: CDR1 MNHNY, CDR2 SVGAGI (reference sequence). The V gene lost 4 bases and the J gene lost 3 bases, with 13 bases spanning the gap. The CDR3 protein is CASSSSRGGYEQYF. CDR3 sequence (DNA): TGTGCCAGCAGTTCATCGAGGGGGGGCTACGAGCAGTACTTC.

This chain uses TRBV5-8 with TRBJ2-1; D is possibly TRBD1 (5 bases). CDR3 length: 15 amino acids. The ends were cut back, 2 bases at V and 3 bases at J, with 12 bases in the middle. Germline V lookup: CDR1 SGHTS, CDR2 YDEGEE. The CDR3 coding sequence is TGTGCCAGCAGCTTTGGCCTGCAGGGCTACAATGAGCAGTTCTTC. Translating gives CASSFGLQGYNEQFF.

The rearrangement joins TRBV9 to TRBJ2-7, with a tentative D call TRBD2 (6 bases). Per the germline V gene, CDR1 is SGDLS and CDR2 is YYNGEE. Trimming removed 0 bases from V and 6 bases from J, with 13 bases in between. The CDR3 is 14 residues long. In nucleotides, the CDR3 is TGTGCCAGCAGCGTAGTGGGAGGTGCGGCCGAGCAGTACTTC. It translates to CASSVVGGAAEQYF.

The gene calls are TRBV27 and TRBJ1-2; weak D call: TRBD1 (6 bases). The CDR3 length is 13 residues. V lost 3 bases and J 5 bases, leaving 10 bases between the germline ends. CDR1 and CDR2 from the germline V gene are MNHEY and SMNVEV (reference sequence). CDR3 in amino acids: CASSFEGGYGYTF. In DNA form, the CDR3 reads TGTGCCAGCAGTTTCGAGGGGGGATATGGCTACACCTTC.

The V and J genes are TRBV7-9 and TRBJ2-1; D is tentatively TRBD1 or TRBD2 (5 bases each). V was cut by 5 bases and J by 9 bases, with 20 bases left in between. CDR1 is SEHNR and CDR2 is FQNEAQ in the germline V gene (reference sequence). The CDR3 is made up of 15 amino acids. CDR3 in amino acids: CASSPPGLASSEQFF. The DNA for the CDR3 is TGTGCCAGCAGCCCACCGGGGCTAGCATCTTCTGAGCAGTTCTTC.

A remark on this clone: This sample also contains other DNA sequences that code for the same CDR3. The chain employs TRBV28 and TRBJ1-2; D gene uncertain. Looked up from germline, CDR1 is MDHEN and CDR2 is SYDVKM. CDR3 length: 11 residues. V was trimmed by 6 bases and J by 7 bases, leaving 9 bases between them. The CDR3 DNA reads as TGTGCCAGCAGCTCGGGTTTTGGCTACACCTTC. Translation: CASSSGFGYTF.

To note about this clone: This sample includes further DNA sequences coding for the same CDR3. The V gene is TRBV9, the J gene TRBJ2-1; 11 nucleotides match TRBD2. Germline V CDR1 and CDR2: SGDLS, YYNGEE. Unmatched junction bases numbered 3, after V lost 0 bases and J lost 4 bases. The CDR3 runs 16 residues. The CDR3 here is CASSVGTSGRYNEQFF. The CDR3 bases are TGTGCCAGCAGCGTAGGGACTAGCGGGCGATACAATGAGCAGTTCTTC.

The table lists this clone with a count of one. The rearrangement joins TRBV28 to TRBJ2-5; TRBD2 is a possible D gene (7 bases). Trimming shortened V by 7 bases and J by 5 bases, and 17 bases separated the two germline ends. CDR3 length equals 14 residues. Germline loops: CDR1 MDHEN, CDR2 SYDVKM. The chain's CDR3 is CASNLAGGQETQYF. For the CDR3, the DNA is TGTGCCAGCAACCTAGCCGGGGGGCAGGAGACCCAGTACTTC.

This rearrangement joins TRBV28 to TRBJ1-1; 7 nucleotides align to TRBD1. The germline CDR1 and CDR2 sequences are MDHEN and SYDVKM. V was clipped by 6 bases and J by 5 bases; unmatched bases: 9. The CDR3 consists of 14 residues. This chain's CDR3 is CASRPTGRETEAFF. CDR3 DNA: TGTGCCAGCAGACCGACAGGGAGGGAGACTGAAGCTTTCTTT.

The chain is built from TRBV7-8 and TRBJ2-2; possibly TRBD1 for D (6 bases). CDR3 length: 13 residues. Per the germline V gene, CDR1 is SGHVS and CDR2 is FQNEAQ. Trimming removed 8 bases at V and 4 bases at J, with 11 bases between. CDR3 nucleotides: TGTGCCAGCGCCGGGACATCCACCGGGGAGCTGTTTTTT. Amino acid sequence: CASAGTSTGELFF.

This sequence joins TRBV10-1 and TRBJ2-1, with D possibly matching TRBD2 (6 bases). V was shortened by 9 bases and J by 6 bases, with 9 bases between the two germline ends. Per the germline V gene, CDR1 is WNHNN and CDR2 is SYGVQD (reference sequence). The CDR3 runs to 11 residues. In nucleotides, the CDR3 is TGCGCCAGTGGGACTCCCAATGAGCAGTTCTTC. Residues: CASGTPNEQFF.

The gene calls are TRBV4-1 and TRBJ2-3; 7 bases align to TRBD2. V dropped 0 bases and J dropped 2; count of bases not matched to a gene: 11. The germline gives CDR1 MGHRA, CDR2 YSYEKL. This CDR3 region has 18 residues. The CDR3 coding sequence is TGCGCCAGCAGCCAAGATCCCCTAGCGGAGACAAACACAGATACGCAGTATTTT. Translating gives CASSQDPLAETNTDTQYF.

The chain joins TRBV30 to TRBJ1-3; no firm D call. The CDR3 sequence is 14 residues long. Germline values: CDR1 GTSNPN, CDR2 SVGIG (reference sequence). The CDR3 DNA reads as TGTGCAGAAAGGTTCGTAGAGTCTGGAAACACCATATATTTT. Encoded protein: CAERFVESGNTIYF.

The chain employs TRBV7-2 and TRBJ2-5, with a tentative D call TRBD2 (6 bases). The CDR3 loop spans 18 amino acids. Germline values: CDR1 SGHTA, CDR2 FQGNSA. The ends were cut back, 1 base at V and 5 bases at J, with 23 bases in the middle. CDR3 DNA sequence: TGTGCCAGCAGCTTAGTAGGAACCGCGGGACTGCCCAGGGAGACCCAGTACTTC. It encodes CASSLVGTAGLPRETQYF.